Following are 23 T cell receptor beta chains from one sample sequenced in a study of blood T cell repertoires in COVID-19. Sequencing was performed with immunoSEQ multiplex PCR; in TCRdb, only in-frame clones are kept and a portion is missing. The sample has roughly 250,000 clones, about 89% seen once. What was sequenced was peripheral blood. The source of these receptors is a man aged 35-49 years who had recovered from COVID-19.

The CDR3 DNA follows: TGTGCCAGCAGTTACTCTCCAGGTTACAATCAGCCCCAGCATTTT. Translation: CASSYSPGYNQPQHF. V usage is TRBV6-2 or TRBV6-3 and J usage is TRBJ1-5; D ambiguous. V was shortened by 0 bases and J by 3 bases, with 9 bases between the two germline ends. Germline V gives CDR1 MNHEY, CDR2 SVGEGT. There are 15 residues in the CDR3.

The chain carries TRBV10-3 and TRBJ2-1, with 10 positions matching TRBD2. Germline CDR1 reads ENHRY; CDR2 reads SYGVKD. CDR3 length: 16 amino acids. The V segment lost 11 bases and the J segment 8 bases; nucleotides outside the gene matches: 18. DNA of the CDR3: TGTGCCGCTTTGCGGCGTCTAGCGGGAGTGGTCTATGAGCAGTTCTTC. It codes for CAALRRLAGVVYEQFF.

CDR3 DNA sequence: TGTGCCATCAGCCGGGACAGTAAATGGACTAGCGGGAGTGCTTACGAGCAGTACTTC. Protein: CAISRDSKWTSGSAYEQYF. V and J are TRBV10-3 and TRBJ2-7; 13 nucleotides align to TRBD2. The germline V gene encodes CDR1 ENHRY and CDR2 SYGVKD. Unmatched junction bases numbered 18, after V lost 6 bases and J lost 4 bases. The CDR3 is 19 residues long.

CDR3 in amino acids: CASSPGTGSYTQYF. The DNA for the CDR3 is TGTGCCAGCAGCCCCGGGACAGGGTCATATACGCAGTATTTT. This chain joins TRBV7-7 and TRBJ2-3, with 9 bases fitting TRBD1. The CDR3 length is 14 residues. V trimming: 5 bases; J trimming: 7 bases; junction bases outside the gene matches: 7. CDR1 is SSHAT, CDR2 FNYEAQ, per germline (reference sequence).

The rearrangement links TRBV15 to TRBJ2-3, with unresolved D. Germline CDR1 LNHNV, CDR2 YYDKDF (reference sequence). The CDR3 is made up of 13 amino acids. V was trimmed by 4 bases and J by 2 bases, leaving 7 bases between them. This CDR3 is CATSTAATDTQYF. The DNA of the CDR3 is TGTGCCACCAGCACGGCGGCCACAGATACGCAGTATTTT. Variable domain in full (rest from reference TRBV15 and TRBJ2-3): DAMVIQNPRYQVTQFGKPVTLSCSQTLNHNVMYWYQQKSSQAPKLLFHYYDKDFNNEADTPDNFQSRRPNTSFCFLDIRSPGLGDTAMYLCATSTAATDTQYFGPGTRLTVL.

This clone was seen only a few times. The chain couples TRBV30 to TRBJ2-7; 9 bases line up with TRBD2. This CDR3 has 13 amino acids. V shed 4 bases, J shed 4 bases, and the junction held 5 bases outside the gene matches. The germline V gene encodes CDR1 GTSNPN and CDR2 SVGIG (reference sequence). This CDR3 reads CAWTGTSLYEQYF. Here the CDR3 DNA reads TGTGCCTGGACAGGGACTAGCTTGTACGAGCAGTACTTC.

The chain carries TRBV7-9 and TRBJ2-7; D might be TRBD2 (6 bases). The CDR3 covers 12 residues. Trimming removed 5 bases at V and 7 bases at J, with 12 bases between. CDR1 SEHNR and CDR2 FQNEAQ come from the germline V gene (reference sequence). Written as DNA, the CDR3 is TGTGCCAGCAGCAATGGGGGGAGGGAGCAGTACTTC. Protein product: CASSNGGREQYF. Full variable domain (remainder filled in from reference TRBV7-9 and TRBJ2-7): DTGVSQNPRHKITKRGQNVTFRCDPISEHNRLYWYRQTLGQGPEFLTYFQNEAQLEKSRLLSDRFSAERPKGSFSTLEIQRTEQGDSAMYLCASSNGGREQYFGPGTRLTVT.

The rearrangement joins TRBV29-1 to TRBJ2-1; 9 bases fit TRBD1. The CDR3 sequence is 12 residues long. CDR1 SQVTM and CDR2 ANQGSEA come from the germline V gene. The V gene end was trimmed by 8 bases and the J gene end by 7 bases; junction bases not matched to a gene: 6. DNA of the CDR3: TGCAGCCCAATGGACAGGGGTAATGAGCAGTTCTTC. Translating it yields CSPMDRGNEQFF.

In DNA, the CDR3 is TGCAGCGTTCGAGGAGGGCATGAGCAGTTCTTC. Its protein is CSVRGGHEQFF. The chain links TRBV29-1 to TRBJ2-1; tentative D call: TRBD2 (6 bases). From germline, CDR1 is SQVTM and CDR2 ANQGSEA. The CDR3 is 11 amino acids. V was clipped by 5 bases and J by 8 bases, with 10 bases between them.

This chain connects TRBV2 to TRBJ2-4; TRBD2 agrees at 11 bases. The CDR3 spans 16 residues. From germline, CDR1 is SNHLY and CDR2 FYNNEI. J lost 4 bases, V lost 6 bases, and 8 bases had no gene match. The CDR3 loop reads CASSGPRLAGKNIQYF. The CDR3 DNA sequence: TGTGCCAGCAGCGGACCCAGACTAGCGGGGAAAAACATTCAGTACTTC. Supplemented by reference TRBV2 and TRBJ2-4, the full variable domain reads EPEVTQTPSHQVTQMGQEVILRCVPISNHLYFYWYRQILGQKVEFLVSFYNNEISEKSEIFDDQFSVERPDGSNFTLKIRSTKLEDSAMYFCASSGPRLAGKNIQYFGAGTRLSVL.

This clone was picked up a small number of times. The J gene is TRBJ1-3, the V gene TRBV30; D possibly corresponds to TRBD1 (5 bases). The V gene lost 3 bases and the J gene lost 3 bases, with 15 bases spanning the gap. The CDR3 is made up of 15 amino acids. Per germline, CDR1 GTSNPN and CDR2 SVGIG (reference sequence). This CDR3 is CAWSPLQDYGNTIYF. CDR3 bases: TGTGCCTGGAGCCCTTTACAGGACTATGGAAACACCATATATTTT.

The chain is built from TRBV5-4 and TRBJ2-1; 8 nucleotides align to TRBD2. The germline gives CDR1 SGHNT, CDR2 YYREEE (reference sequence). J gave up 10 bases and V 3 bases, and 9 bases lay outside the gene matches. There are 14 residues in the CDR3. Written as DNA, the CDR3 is TGTGCCAGCAGCTCAGGGACTAGTGGCTTAGAGCAGTTCTTC. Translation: CASSSGTSGLEQFF.

The CDR3 region is CASSSRRAGGRETQYF. The CDR3 bases are TGTGCCAGCAGCTCCCGAAGAGCGGGAGGGCGAGAGACCCAGTACTTC. This chain joins TRBV11-3 and TRBJ2-5; 10 positions match TRBD2. Germline assignment: CDR1 SGHNT and CDR2 YENEEA. There are 16 residues in the CDR3. V lost 4 bases and J lost 4; bases outside the gene matches: 9. Drawing the rest from reference TRBV11-3 and TRBJ2-5, the complete variable domain is EAGVVQSPRYKIIEKKQPVAFWCNPISGHNTLYWYLQNLGQGPELLIRYENEEAVDDSQLPKDRFSAERLKGVDSTLKIQPAELGDSAVYLCASSSRRAGGRETQYFGPGTRLLVL.

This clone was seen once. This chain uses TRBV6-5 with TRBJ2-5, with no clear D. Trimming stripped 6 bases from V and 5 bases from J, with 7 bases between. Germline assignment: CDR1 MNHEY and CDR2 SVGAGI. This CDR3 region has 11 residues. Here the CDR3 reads CASSRRETQYF. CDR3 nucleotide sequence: TGTGCCAGCAGCCGCCGGGAGACCCAGTACTTC.

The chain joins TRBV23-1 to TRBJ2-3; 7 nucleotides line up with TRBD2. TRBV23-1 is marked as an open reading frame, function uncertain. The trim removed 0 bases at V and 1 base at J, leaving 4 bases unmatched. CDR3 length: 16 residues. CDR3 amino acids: CASSQSLRERTDTQYF. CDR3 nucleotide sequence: TGCGCCAGCAGTCAATCATTGCGGGAGCGCACAGATACGCAGTATTTT.

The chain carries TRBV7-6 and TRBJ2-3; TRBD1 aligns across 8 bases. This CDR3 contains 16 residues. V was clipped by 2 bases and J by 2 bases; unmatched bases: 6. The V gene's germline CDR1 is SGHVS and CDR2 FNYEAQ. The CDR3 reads CASSLQGAMSTDTQYF. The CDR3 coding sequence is TGTGCCAGCAGCTTACAGGGGGCGATGTCCACAGATACGCAGTATTTT.

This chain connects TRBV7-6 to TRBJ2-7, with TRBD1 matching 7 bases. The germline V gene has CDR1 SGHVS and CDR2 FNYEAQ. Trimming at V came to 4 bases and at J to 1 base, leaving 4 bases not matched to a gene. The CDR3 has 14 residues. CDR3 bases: TGTGCCAGCAGCTCGGGACAGAAATCCTACGAGCAGTACTTC. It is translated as CASSSGQKSYEQYF. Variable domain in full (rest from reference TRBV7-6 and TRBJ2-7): GAGVSQSPRYKVTKRGQDVALRCDPISGHVSLYWYRQALGQGPEFLTYFNYEAQQDKSGLPNDRFSAERPEGSISTLTIQRTEQRDSAMYRCASSSGQKSYEQYFGPGTRLTVT.

CDR3 amino acids: CASSETIGTGNHGYTF. The CDR3 coding sequence is TGTGCCAGCAGTGAGACGATAGGGACAGGGAACCATGGCTACACCTTC. The chain uses TRBV25-1 and TRBJ1-2; 9 nucleotides line up with TRBD1. The CDR3 consists of 16 residues. Germline V gene data show CDR1 as MGHDK and CDR2 as SYGVNS. Losses at the gene ends were 3 bases for V and 6 bases for J; bases not matched to a gene: 11.

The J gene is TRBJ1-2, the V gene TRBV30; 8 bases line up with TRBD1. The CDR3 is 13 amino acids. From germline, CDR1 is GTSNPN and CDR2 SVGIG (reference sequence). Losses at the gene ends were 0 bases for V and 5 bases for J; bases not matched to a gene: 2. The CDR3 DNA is TGTGCCTGGAGTGTAAACAGGGGGTATGGCTACACCTTC. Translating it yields CAWSVNRGYGYTF.

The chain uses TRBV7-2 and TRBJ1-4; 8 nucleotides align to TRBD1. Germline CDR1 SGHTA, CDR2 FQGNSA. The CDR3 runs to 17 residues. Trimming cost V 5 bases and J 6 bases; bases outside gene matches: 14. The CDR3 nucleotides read TGTGCCAGCAGCCCTGAATACAGGGGGAAAGGGTATGAAAAACTGTTTTTT. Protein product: CASSPEYRGKGYEKLFF.

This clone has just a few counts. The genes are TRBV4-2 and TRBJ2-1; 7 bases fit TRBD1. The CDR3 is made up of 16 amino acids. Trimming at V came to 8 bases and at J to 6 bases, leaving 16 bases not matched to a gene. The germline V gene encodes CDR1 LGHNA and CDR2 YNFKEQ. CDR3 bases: TGTGCCAGCGCCAAGAATTCCGGGACAGTTACCAATGAGCAGTTCTTC. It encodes CASAKNSGTVTNEQFF.

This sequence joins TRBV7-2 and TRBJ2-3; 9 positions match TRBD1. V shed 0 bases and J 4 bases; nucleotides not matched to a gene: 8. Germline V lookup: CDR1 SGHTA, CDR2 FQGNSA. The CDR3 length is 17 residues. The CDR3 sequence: CASSLAPGQGIADTQYF. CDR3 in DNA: TGTGCCAGCAGCTTAGCGCCGGGACAGGGTATTGCAGATACGCAGTATTTT.

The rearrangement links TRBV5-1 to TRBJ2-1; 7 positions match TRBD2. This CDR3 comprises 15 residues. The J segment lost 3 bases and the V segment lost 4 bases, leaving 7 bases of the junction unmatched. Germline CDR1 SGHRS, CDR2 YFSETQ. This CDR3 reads CASSQTSFHYNEQFF. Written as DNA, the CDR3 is TGCGCCAGCAGCCAGACTAGCTTCCACTACAATGAGCAGTTCTTC.